The rows below give T cell receptor beta chains drawn from one sample of a study of radiotherapy plus CTLA-4 blockade in lung cancer. The table came from immunoSEQ multiplex PCR; TCRdb's copy has only in-frame clones and leaves some out. The sample has about 120,000 clones, 75% to 80% seen once. This material consisted of peripheral blood, taken from a patient treated with radiotherapy plus ipilimumab. All receptors come from a human donor with non-small cell lung cancer who had a partial response to radiotherapy plus ipilimumab. Both conserved end residues are part of each CDR3. D genes are given only for firm matches. Rows give clone size only sometimes, using once, few, many, or a class for an expanded clone.

TRBD2 TRBJ2-7 TRBV5-1 - TGCGCCAGCAGCTCCGAGACAGGGAGGAATTCTAGTAAGACTAGCGGGAGGGGACCCCTCCATTACTTC CASSSETGRNSSKTSGRGPLHYF
TRBD1 TRBJ2-4 TRBV7-2 - TGTGCCAGCAGCTTAGGATCGGGGGTCCCAGGGGGCACTAACATTCAGTACTTC CASSLGSGVPGGTNIQYF
TRBD1 TRBJ2-7 TRBV5-1 - TGCGCCAGCAGCGGAAACCCCGGGACAGGGAACAACGAGCAGTACTTC CASSGNPGTGNNEQYF
- TRBJ1-3 TRBV19 - TGTGCCAGTAGCCCGGCGGTACAGGCGAGAAACACCATATATTTT CASSPAVQARNTIYF
TRBD1 TRBJ2-2 TRBV19 - TGTGCCAGTAGTCCACGACAGGGGACCGGGGAGCTGTTTTTT CASSPRQGTGELFF
TRBD1 TRBJ1-5 TRBV4-1 - TGCGCCAGCAGCCAAGAATCGGGTTCCGGACAGGGGAGGTTTCAGCCCCAGCATTTT CASSQESGSGQGRFQPQHF
TRBD1 TRBJ2-7 TRBV19 - TGTGCCAGTAGTAGGCAGGGGGCCCCCCAGCCGTACGAGCAGTACTTC CASSRQGAPQPYEQYF
- TRBJ2-2 TRBV5-1 - TGCGCCAGCAGCGCCCCAGTTCGCACCGGGGAGCTGTTTTTT CASSAPVRTGELFF
TRBD1 TRBJ1-5 TRBV2 - TGTGCCAGCACAACTATAGGGGGCCAGCCCCAGCATTTT CASTTIGGQPQHF
- TRBJ1-4 TRBV6-5 - TGTGCCAGCAGTTACTCAGGGGCTTTGGGTGAAAAACTGTTTTTT CASSYSGALGEKLFF
- TRBJ1-1 TRBV7-3 few TGTGCCAGCAGCTCATGGACAAGATATAACACTGAAGCTTTCTTT CASSSWTRYNTEAFF
TRBD2 TRBJ2-7 TRBV10-1 - TGCGCCAGCAGTGAGTACCCAGGGAAGACTAGCGGGATTTTGAGTGAGCAGTACTTC CASSEYPGKTSGILSEQYF